A selection of T cell receptor beta chains follows, all from one sample in a study of tumor-infiltrating lymphocytes in oesophageal squamous cell carcinoma. In TCRdb, the PCR reads were re-called with MiXCR into one record per CDR3 protein. The table includes about 18,000 distinct CDR3 sequences, 44% detected once. The sample comprised blood. Every receptor here comes from a female donor with esophageal squamous cell carcinoma. Both conserved end residues are part of each CDR3. A D gene is named only where the DNA matches it firmly. Where a row states a size, it is once, few, many or the class of an expanded clone; other rows omit it.

v_gene	j_gene	d_gene	abundance	CDR3aa	CDR3nt
TRBV7-9	TRBJ1-3	-	few	CASTRDRSGNTIYF	TGTGCCAGCACCCGAGACAGGTCTGGAAACACCATATATTTT
TRBV7-6	TRBJ1-1	-	-	CASSLQGVEAFF	TGTGCCAGCAGCTTACAAGGGGTTGAAGCTTTCTTT
TRBV7-3	TRBJ2-3	-	once	CASSLTSDTTDTQYF	TGTGCCAGCAGCTTAACTAGCGACACCACAGATACGCAGTATTTT
TRBV7-8	TRBJ2-5	-	few	CASSLGRGQETQYF	TGTGCCAGCAGCTTAGGACGGGGTCAAGAGACCCAGTACTTC
TRBV12-3/TRBV12-4	TRBJ1-2	-	-	CASSFWDPPNYGYTF	TGTGCCAGCAGTTTCTGGGACCCCCCTAACTATGGCTACACCTTC
TRBV24-1	TRBJ2-7	-	-	CATAGQSTDTQYF	TGTGCCACCGCGGGACAGAGCACAGATACGCAGTACTTC
TRBV4-3	TRBJ2-7	-	many	CASSQDRGLGYEQYF	TGCGCCAGCAGCCAAGATCGAGGGTTGGGATACGAGCAGTACTTC
TRBV2	TRBJ2-5	TRBD2	many	CASSAPGPGGETQYF	TGTGCCAGCAGTGCGCCGGGACCGGGGGGAGAGACCCAGTACTTC
TRBV28	TRBJ1-2	-	many	CASSYTGSRVYGYTF	TGTGCCAGCAGTTATACCGGGAGCCGAGTTTATGGCTACACCTTC
TRBV7-2	TRBJ2-1	TRBD2	-	CASSSSGGATYNEQFF	TGTGCCAGCAGCTCTAGCGGGGGGGCCACCTACAATGAGCAGTTCTTC
TRBV15	TRBJ1-4	-	many	CATSRVRGANEKLFF	TGTGCCACCAGCAGAGTGAGGGGGGCTAATGAAAAACTGTTTTTT
TRBV28	TRBJ1-2	-	once	CASSPEAVYGYTF	TGTGCCAGCAGCCCTGAGGCGGTCTATGGCTACACCTTC
TRBV2	TRBJ2-1	-	many	CASNRDGNEQFF	TGTGCCAGCAACCGAGACGGCAATGAGCAGTTCTTC
TRBV9	TRBJ2-1	TRBD2	-	CASSARGGTSGGYNEQFF	TGTGCCAGCAGCGCCCGTGGGGGGACTAGCGGAGGCTACAATGAGCAGTTCTTC
TRBV7-2	TRBJ2-1	TRBD2	medium-sized	CASSLAGTSGYNEQFF	TGTGCCAGCAGCTTAGCCGGGACTAGCGGATACAATGAGCAGTTCTTC
TRBV6-1	TRBJ2-4	-	-	CASMLQGGSKNIQYF	TGTGCCAGCATGCTACAGGGAGGGTCCAAAAACATTCAGTACTTC
TRBV7-8	TRBJ2-1	TRBD1	few	CASSKGYGTETYYNEQFF	TGTGCCAGCAGCAAGGGGTACGGGACAGAGACATATTACAATGAGCAGTTCTTC
TRBV12-3/TRBV12-4	TRBJ2-6	-	-	CASSFTSGANVLTF	TGTGCCAGCAGTTTTACCTCTGGGGCCAACGTCCTGACTTTC
TRBV6-1	TRBJ1-3	-	few	CASKVQGGNTIYF	TGTGCCAGCAAGGTACAGGGAGGAAACACCATATATTTT
TRBV5-1	TRBJ2-1	-	many	CASSLGGSGRPGNEQFF	TGCGCCAGCAGCTTGGGGGGGTCCGGCCGCCCGGGCAATGAGCAGTTCTTC
TRBV7-7	TRBJ2-7	-	-	CASSLVRTTYNEQYF	TGTGCTAGCAGCTTAGTAAGGACAACATACAATGAGCAGTACTTC
TRBV7-3	TRBJ2-3	-	-	CASSENTDTQYF	TGTGCCAGCAGCGAAAACACAGATACGCAGTATTTT
TRBV28	TRBJ2-5	TRBD2	many	CASSYTTSRQETQYF	TGTGCCAGCAGTTACACGACTAGCCGCCAAGAGACCCAGTACTTC
TRBV6-6	TRBJ1-1	-	many	CASSYAGRAEAFF	TGTGCCAGCAGTTACGCAGGGCGAGCTGAAGCTTTCTTT
TRBV7-4	TRBJ2-5	-	-	CASSLPIGETQYF	TGTGCCAGCAGCTTACCCATTGGAGAGACCCAGTACTTC
TRBV10-3	TRBJ2-5	TRBD2	-	CAIRPGLAGALDNEQYF	TGTGCCATCAGACCGGGACTAGCGGGAGCCCTTGACAATGAGCAGTACTTC
TRBV7-2	TRBJ2-5	TRBD2	large	CASSLAPGTGLGTQYF	TGTGCCAGCAGCTTAGCCCCCGGGACTGGACTAGGGACCCAGTACTTC
TRBV7-9	TRBJ2-5	-	many	CASSYNRGGAETQYF	TGTGCCAGCAGCTATAACCGAGGAGGGGCAGAGACCCAGTACTTC
TRBV28	TRBJ2-3	-	-	CASSETDTQYF	TGTGCCAGCAGTGAAACAGATACGCAGTATTTT